One and the same sample provided the 24 T cell receptor beta chains below, sequenced in a study of cytomegalovirus exposure and HLA in healthy donors. The PCR used 60 Vbeta and 13 Jbeta primers. TCRdb keeps only in-frame clones here, not all; method: immunoSEQ multiplex PCR. This sample has under 300,000 clones, with 86% found just once. Specimen: PBMCs. Source of these receptors: a man in his forties in good health and CMV-seropositive.

This rearrangement joins TRBV4-1 to TRBJ2-7; D is perhaps TRBD2 (6 bases). Between the trimmed V and J ends, which lost 0 bases and 6 bases, there was a span of 18 bases. Germline loops: CDR1 MGHRA, CDR2 YSYEKL. This CDR3 is 16 amino acids long. In DNA form, the CDR3 reads TGCGCCAGCAGCCAAGATCCTGGCGGGATAAGGAGCGAGCAGTACTTC. This translates into CASSQDPGGIRSEQYF.

The V gene is TRBV28, the J gene TRBJ1-2; 9 bases map to TRBD1. Germline values: CDR1 MDHEN, CDR2 SYDVKM. CDR3 length: 16 residues. V lost 6 bases to trimming and J lost 5 bases; unmatched junction nucleotides: 13. The CDR3 here is CASSQYRGRYLYGYTF. CDR3 bases: TGTGCCAGCAGCCAATACAGGGGGCGATACCTGTATGGCTACACCTTC.

The chain couples TRBV4-1 to TRBJ1-5; 7 nucleotides align to TRBD1. The junction had 7 bases not matched to a gene; V was cut back by 0 bases and J by 5 bases. The CDR3 has 16 residues. CDR1 is MGHRA, CDR2 YSYEKL, per germline. The CDR3 reads CASSQELEGAHQPQHF. DNA for the CDR3: TGCGCCAGCAGCCAAGAACTGGAGGGGGCCCATCAGCCCCAGCATTTT.

The CDR3 DNA is TGTGCCAGCAGCTTGGACAGCCCGATTAATTCACCCCTCCACTTT. This encodes CASSLDSPINSPLHF. The rearrangement uses TRBV5-4 and TRBJ1-6, with no clear D. With 0 bases removed from V and 6 bases from J, the gap between germline ends came to 10 bases. The CDR3 has 15 amino acids. Germline V lookup: CDR1 SGHNT, CDR2 YYREEE (reference sequence).

A remark on this clone: Germline and junction disagree at one end, which may indicate a read error. The J gene is TRBJ2-7, the V gene TRBV7-9; TRBD2 aligns across 7 bases. The CDR3 runs 18 residues. Germline V gene data show CDR1 as SEHNR and CDR2 as FQNEAQ (reference sequence). The CDR3, as DNA: TGTTCCAGCAGCTCGTACATCATCCGGGACTACACAGCCTACGAGCAGTACTTC. It translates to CSSSSYIIRDYTAYEQYF.

This chain uses TRBV28 with TRBJ2-1, with TRBD1 matching over 10 bases. Germline V CDR1 and CDR2: MDHEN, SYDVKM. The CDR3 runs to 15 residues. The J segment lost 6 bases and the V segment lost 6 bases, leaving 8 bases of the junction unmatched. CDR3 amino acids: CASSFRDRGLNEQFF. DNA for the CDR3: TGTGCCAGCAGCTTCCGGGACAGGGGTCTCAATGAGCAGTTCTTC.

The V call is TRBV28, the J call TRBJ2-1; TRBD2 might be the D (7 bases). The CDR3 has 10 residues. Germline V CDR1 and CDR2: MDHEN, SYDVKM. Trimming took 8 bases from V and 15 from J, leaving 14 bases between them. The CDR3 loop is CASGGGLRFF. CDR3 in DNA: TGTGCCAGCGGGGGGGGGCTGCGGTTCTTC. Full variable domain (outside the CDR3, taken from reference TRBV28 and TRBJ2-1): DVKVTQSSRYLVKRTGEKVFLECVQDMDHENMFWYRQDPGLGLRLIYFSYDVKMKEKGDIPEGYSVSREKKERFSLILESASTNQTSMYLCASGGGLRFFGPGTRLTVL.

This clone was recorded once. The chain couples TRBV7-2 to TRBJ1-2; D gene uncertain. The V end was cut by 5 bases, the J end by 4 bases, with 11 bases between. The CDR3 covers 13 residues. CDR1 is SGHTA and CDR2 is FQGNSA in the germline V gene. Here the CDR3 DNA reads TGTGCCAGCAGCCCCGACGGACTCTATGGCTACACCTTC. This encodes CASSPDGLYGYTF.

This chain links TRBV5-4 with TRBJ2-5, with 7 bases lining up with TRBD1. The V and J ends lost 0 bases and 3 bases, in that order; junction bases with no gene match: 2. The germline gives CDR1 SGHNT, CDR2 YYREEE (reference sequence). The CDR3 extends over 14 amino acids. The CDR3 is CASSLDRGEETQYF. The CDR3 region has the DNA TGTGCCAGCAGCTTGGACAGGGGCGAAGAGACCCAGTACTTC.

Note on this clone: Other DNA sequences in the sample encode the same CDR3. CDR3 sequence reads: CASSQRQGLYLQYF. As DNA, the CDR3 is TGTGCCAGCAGCCAAAGACAGGGGCTTTATCTTCAGTACTTC. V gene TRBV14 combines with J gene TRBJ2-7; 8 bases agree with TRBD1. This CDR3 contains 14 residues. V was pared by 2 bases and J by 10 bases, with 10 bases of the junction left unmatched. Germline V gene lookup returns CDR1 SGHDN and CDR2 FVKESK.

This clone was found once. The chain recombines TRBV6-5 with TRBJ2-7; D not resolved. The CDR3 sequence is 14 residues long. CDR1 is MNHEY and CDR2 is SVGAGI in the germline V gene. V was trimmed by 2 bases and J by 1 base, leaving 9 bases between them. The CDR3 spells CASSYGQISYEQYF. In DNA, the CDR3 is TGTGCCAGCAGTTACGGGCAGATTTCCTACGAGCAGTACTTC.

This clone was detected only once. The J gene is TRBJ2-1, the V gene TRBV10-3, with 7 bases lining up with TRBD2. In germline, CDR1 is ENHRY, CDR2 SYGVKD. The V and J ends lost 0 bases and 5 bases, in that order; junction bases with no gene match: 10. This CDR3 contains 17 residues. CDR3 DNA sequence: TGTGCCATCAGTGAGTCTAAAGGGCGGGCGGGGGACAATGAGCAGTTCTTC. This encodes CAISESKGRAGDNEQFF.

This chain joins TRBV9 and TRBJ2-1; unclear D gene. The CDR3 spans 13 residues. V was cut by 3 bases and J by 2 bases, with 6 bases left in between. The germline V gene encodes CDR1 SGDLS and CDR2 YYNGEE. The CDR3 sequence: CASSAGAYNEQFF. The CDR3 DNA follows: TGTGCCAGCAGCGCCGGAGCCTACAATGAGCAGTTCTTC.

The CDR3 is CASSKPGLAGGDTQYF. In DNA, the CDR3 is TGCGCCAGCAGCAAGCCGGGACTAGCGGGAGGTGATACGCAGTATTTT. J is TRBJ2-3 and V is TRBV5-1; 15 bases are a match to TRBD2. Unmatched junction bases numbered 6, after V lost 4 bases and J lost 6 bases. Germline assignment: CDR1 SGHRS and CDR2 YFSETQ. CDR3 length: 16 residues.

This rearrangement joins TRBV2 to TRBJ2-7; 13 positions agree with TRBD2. The germline V gene encodes CDR1 SNHLY and CDR2 FYNNEI. This CDR3 has 13 residues. The V and J ends lost 8 bases and 6 bases, in that order; junction bases with no gene match: 4. CDR3 protein: CASCGLAGVEQYF. For the CDR3, the DNA is TGTGCCAGCTGCGGACTAGCGGGAGTCGAGCAGTACTTC.

CDR3: CASSLDSNYGYTF. CDR3 DNA sequence: TGTGCCAGCAGCTTGGACAGTAACTATGGCTACACCTTC. The V call is TRBV5-4, the J call TRBJ1-2; D is unresolved. CDR3 length: 13 amino acids. The V end lost 0 bases, the J end lost 1 base, and 4 bases lay between the germline ends. The germline CDR1 and CDR2 sequences are SGHNT and YYREEE (reference sequence).

On this clone: Other nucleotide sequences in the sample specify the same CDR3. The chain combines TRBV9 with TRBJ2-5; D might be TRBD2 (5 bases). The CDR3 loop spans 13 amino acids. Germline CDR1 reads SGDLS; CDR2 reads YYNGEE. Trimming stripped 0 bases from V and 2 bases from J, with 5 bases between. The CDR3 bases are TGTGCCAGCAGCGTAGCGGGGCAAGAGACCCAGTACTTC. It specifies CASSVAGQETQYF.

The genes are TRBV4-2 and TRBJ2-3; perhaps TRBD1 as D (5 bases). This CDR3 spans 15 amino acids. Trimming pared 0 bases from V and 7 bases from J, leaving 14 bases between. Germline lookup yields CDR1 LGHNA and CDR2 YNFKEQ. CDR3 in amino acids: CASSQDGASTNTQYF. The CDR3 region has the DNA TGTGCCAGCAGCCAAGATGGGGCTAGTACAAATACGCAGTATTTT.

This chain connects TRBV6-1 to TRBJ2-1; 12 bases fit TRBD2. Looked up from germline, CDR1 is MNHNS and CDR2 is SASEGT. This CDR3 has 15 amino acids. The ends lost 1 base at V and 8 bases at J; junction bases unmatched: 3. CDR3 residues: CASSEGLAGDDEQFF. CDR3 nucleotides: TGTGCCAGCAGTGAAGGACTAGCGGGAGACGATGAGCAGTTCTTC.

The chain links TRBV18 to TRBJ2-3; D gene ambiguous. V gave up 2 bases and J gave up 2 bases, with 8 bases separating them. The CDR3 runs to 14 residues. Germline V lookup: CDR1 KGHSH, CDR2 LQKENI. The CDR3: CASSPNSPTDTQYF. The CDR3 coding sequence is TGTGCCAGCTCACCAAATAGTCCCACAGATACGCAGTATTTT.

The gene calls are TRBV5-4 and TRBJ2-7; 7 bases line up with TRBD2. This CDR3 comprises 15 residues. Trimming cost V 5 bases and J 4 bases; bases outside gene matches: 12. Looked up from germline, CDR1 is SGHNT and CDR2 is YYREEE (reference sequence). The CDR3 coding sequence is TGTGCCAGCAGTTCCGAGGGGAGGGTTCCTTACGAGCAGTACTTC. It translates to CASSSEGRVPYEQYF.

The rearrangement joins TRBV6-1 to TRBJ2-1, with D unclear. V lost 2 bases and J lost 0, with 11 bases in between. Germline CDR1 and CDR2: MNHNS and SASEGT. The CDR3 is made up of 16 amino acids. The CDR3 coding sequence is TGTGCCAGCAGTGAAACATCGGAGAGCTCCTACAATGAGCAGTTCTTC. Protein: CASSETSESSYNEQFF.

The chain links TRBV27 to TRBJ2-7, with 8 bases lining up with TRBD1. CDR1 is MNHEY, CDR2 SMNVEV, per germline (reference sequence). CDR3 length: 15 residues. V dropped 6 bases and J dropped 2; count of bases not matched to a gene: 9. CDR3 amino acids: CASRMRQGPPYEQYF. CDR3 DNA: TGTGCCAGCAGGATGAGACAGGGGCCTCCCTACGAGCAGTACTTC.

The V and J genes are TRBV4-3 and TRBJ2-3; 8 bases are a match to TRBD2. Germline CDR1 LGHNA, CDR2 YSLEER. The J segment lost 3 bases and the V segment lost 5 bases, leaving 19 bases of the junction unmatched. The CDR3 runs to 19 residues. CDR3 amino acids: CASSRLYSGRGYGTDTQYF. The CDR3 coding sequence is TGCGCCAGCAGCAGGCTGTACAGCGGGAGAGGGTATGGGACAGATACGCAGTATTTT.